This T cell receptor beta chain appears in the sequencing data of a study of blood T cells in healthy people across ages. The second PCR ran about 7 to 12 cycles with a sample-barcoded 5' primer and J-beta primers. Each cDNA molecule carried a tag from a template-switch adaptor that contained 12 random nucleotides. MiXCR, run by TCRdb on the 5' RACE reads, gives a single entry per CDR3 protein. The table lists 650,000 to 700,000 distinct CDR3 sequences, approximately 52% of them singletons. Only a few counts were recorded for this clonotype. Caucasian, healthy and from Russia, the donors were aged between roughly 6 and 95. Isolation per sample recovered at least 7 million PBMCs. The CDR3 runs 14 residues. The V gene lost 3 bases and the J gene lost 1 base, with 9 bases spanning the gap.

The sample consisted of blood. This chain connects TRBV12-3 or TRBV12-4 to TRBJ1-1; no definite D call. The clonotype originates from a woman aged 80 or older in good health. The CDR3 nucleotides are TGTGCCAGCAGTTTCAAGGAGACGAACACTGAAGCTTTCTTT. Protein sequence: CASSFKETNTEAFF.